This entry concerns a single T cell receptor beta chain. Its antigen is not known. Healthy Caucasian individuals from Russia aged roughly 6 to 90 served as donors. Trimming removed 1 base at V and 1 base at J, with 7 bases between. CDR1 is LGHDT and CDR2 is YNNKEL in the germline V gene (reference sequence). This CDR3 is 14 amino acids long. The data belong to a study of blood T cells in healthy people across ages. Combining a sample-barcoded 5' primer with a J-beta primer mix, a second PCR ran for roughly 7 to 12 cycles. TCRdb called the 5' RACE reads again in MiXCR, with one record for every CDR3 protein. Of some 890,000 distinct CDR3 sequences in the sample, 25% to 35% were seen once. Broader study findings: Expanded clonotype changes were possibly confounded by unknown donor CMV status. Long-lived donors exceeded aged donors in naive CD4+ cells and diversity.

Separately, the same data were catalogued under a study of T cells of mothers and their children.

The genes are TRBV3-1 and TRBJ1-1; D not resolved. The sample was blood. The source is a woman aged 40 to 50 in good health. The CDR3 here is CASSQGWRNTEAFF. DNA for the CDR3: TGTGCCAGCAGCCAAGGGTGGAGGAACACTGAAGCTTTCTTT. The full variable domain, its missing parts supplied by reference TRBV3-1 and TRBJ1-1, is DTAVSQTPKYLVTQMGNDKSIKCEQNLGHDTMYWYKQDSKKFLKIMFSYNNKELIINETVPNRFSPKSPDKAHLNLHINSLELGDSAVYFCASSQGWRNTEAFFGQGTRLTVV.